These 29 T cell receptor beta chains originate from one sample sequenced in a study of CXCR3-negative and CXCR3-positive naive CD8 T cells. Study-wide points: TRB CDR3s were more hydrophobic in CXCR3-positive than in CXCR3-negative naive cells.

cDNA libraries for TRB were generated by 5' RACE incorporating UMI labels. For each CDR3 protein, TCRdb gives one entry from its re-call of the 5' RACE reads, without DNA. The clone table shows about 120,000 distinct CDR3 sequences, with the ten largest holding around 0.38%. The antigens for these receptors are not known. Sequenced input: naive CXCR3+ CD8+ T cells from blood. Subset indicated: CD45RO-CCR7+CD27+CD95- naive CD8+ T cells expressing CXCR3 (TNR3+). All receptors come from a human donor in good health. Some clones in this sample may be carry-over from other donors' samples.

The chain carries TRBV19 and TRBJ1-1; no DNA is available, so the TRBD1 call from TCRdb remains unchecked. The CDR3 contains 15 residues. Germline V gene data show CDR1 as LNHDA and CDR2 as SQIVND (reference sequence). The CDR3 here is CASSILTGEGSEAFF.

This sequence joins TRBV29-1 and TRBJ1-1. From germline, CDR1 is SQVTM and CDR2 ANQGSEA. This CDR3 contains 12 residues. The CDR3 reads CSVDDENTEAFF.

The chain joins TRBV29-1 to TRBJ1-3; the D gene TCRdb calls, TRBD1, cannot be checked with no DNA. This CDR3 region has 16 residues. Per germline, CDR1 SQVTM and CDR2 ANQGSEA. The chain's CDR3 is CSVEDGTGLSGNTIYF. The whole variable domain, filled in from reference TRBV29-1 and TRBJ1-3, reads SAVISQKPSRDICQRGTSLTIQCQVDSQVTMMFWYRQQPGQSLTLIATANQGSEATYESGFVIDKFPISRPNLTFSTLTVSNMSPEDSSIYLCSVEDGTGLSGNTIYFGEGSWLTVV.

This chain links TRBV7-9 with TRBJ1-5; the TCRdb D gene call, TRBD1, has no DNA to confirm it. The CDR3 covers 19 residues. Per the germline V gene, CDR1 is SEHNR and CDR2 is FQNEAQ (reference sequence). CDR3 amino acids: CASSSPGTGGDYSNQPQHF.

V usage is TRBV30 and J usage is TRBJ2-2; with no DNA, the TCRdb D assignment of TRBD1 cannot be verified. Germline CDR1 and CDR2: GTSNPN and SVGIG (reference sequence). The CDR3 runs to 15 residues. This CDR3 reads CAWRGPHVPPGELFF. Full variable domain (outside the CDR3, taken from reference TRBV30 and TRBJ2-2): SQTIHQWPATLVQPVGSPLSLECTVEGTSNPNLYWYRQAAGRGLQLLFYSVGIGQISSEVPQNLSASRPQDRQFILSSKKLLLSDSGFYLCAWRGPHVPPGELFFGEGSRLTVL.

The chain employs TRBV4-1 and TRBJ2-1; the D gene TCRdb calls, TRBD1, cannot be checked with no DNA. CDR1 is MGHRA, CDR2 YSYEKL, per germline. The CDR3 length is 15 residues. CDR3 in amino acids: CASSSRGGDYNEQFF.

V usage is TRBV5-5 and J usage is TRBJ2-7; TCRdb selects TRBD1, and the lack of DNA leaves this call unchecked. Germline CDR1 is SGHKS and CDR2 is YYEKEE (reference sequence). This CDR3 contains 14 residues. CDR3 amino acids: CASSQEAAAYEQYF.

The gene calls are TRBV7-6 and TRBJ1-4. The germline CDR1 and CDR2 sequences are SGHVS and FNYEAQ. The CDR3 loop spans 18 amino acids. CDR3 sequence reads: CASSLALAGGPDNEKLFF.

The chain carries TRBV7-8 and TRBJ2-7; TCRdb's D call, TRBD2, is unchecked because there is no DNA. The CDR3 covers 16 residues. In germline, CDR1 is SGHVS, CDR2 FQNEAQ. The CDR3 sequence is CASSLDSGSGLYEQYF. The variable domain in full, completed from reference TRBV7-8 and TRBJ2-7, reads GAGVSQSPRYKVAKRGQDVALRCDPISGHVSLFWYQQALGQGPEFLTYFQNEAQLDKSGLPSDRFFAERPEGSVSTLKIQRTQQEDSAVYLCASSLDSGSGLYEQYFGPGTRLTVT.

The chain couples TRBV6-2 or TRBV6-3 to TRBJ2-1; TCRdb proposes TRBD2, but this gene call is untestable without DNA. The CDR3 is made up of 16 amino acids. CDR1 is MNHEY and CDR2 is SVGEGT in the germline V gene. CDR3 protein: CASSYLAGFSYNEQFF.

The chain couples TRBV4-1 to TRBJ2-1; TCRdb's D call of TRBD1 is untestable without DNA. Germline V CDR1 and CDR2: MGHRA, YSYEKL. The CDR3 spans 19 residues. CDR3 sequence reads: CASSQEKGQGWNSYNEQFF.

The chain joins TRBV29-1 to TRBJ2-5; there is no DNA to check the TCRdb D call of TRBD1. The CDR3 contains 14 residues. The germline gives CDR1 SQVTM, CDR2 ANQGSEA. CDR3 amino acids: CSVEGRGQGETQYF.

The chain joins TRBV6-6 to TRBJ2-1; there is no DNA to check the TCRdb D call of TRBD2. The V gene's germline CDR1 is MNHNY and CDR2 SVGAGI (reference sequence). CDR3 length equals 16 residues. The CDR3 here is CASSYEPGLAGNEQFF.

The gene calls are TRBV28 and TRBJ1-1; there is no DNA to check the TCRdb D call of TRBD1. Looked up from germline, CDR1 is MDHEN and CDR2 is SYDVKM. This CDR3 region has 13 residues. CDR3 amino acids: CASSFLGGTEAFF.

The chain is built from TRBV28 and TRBJ1-2; no DNA is available, so the TRBD1 call from TCRdb remains unchecked. CDR3 length equals 15 residues. Germline V lookup: CDR1 MDHEN, CDR2 SYDVKM. The CDR3 sequence: CASSYEWSAGDGYTF.

The rearrangement uses TRBV11-2 and TRBJ2-5; with no DNA, the TCRdb D assignment of TRBD1 cannot be verified. Per the germline V gene, CDR1 is SGHAT and CDR2 is FQNNGV. This CDR3 contains 17 residues. CDR3: CASSSGFPPSTQETQYF. Full variable domain (remainder filled in from reference TRBV11-2 and TRBJ2-5): EAGVAQSPRYKIIEKRQSVAFWCNPISGHATLYWYQQILGQGPKLLIQFQNNGVVDDSQLPKDRFSAERLKGVDSTLKIQPAKLEDSAVYLCASSSGFPPSTQETQYFGPGTRLLVL.

The chain links TRBV4-3 to TRBJ1-1; TCRdb gives TRBD1 as the D gene, but with no DNA this cannot be confirmed. The CDR3 length is 17 residues. Germline assignment: CDR1 LGHNA and CDR2 YSLEER. CDR3: CASSQDIRGFLNTEAFF.

The V and J genes are TRBV15 and TRBJ2-1. This CDR3 spans 15 amino acids. CDR1 LNHNV and CDR2 YYDKDF come from the germline V gene (reference sequence). This chain's CDR3 is CATSPRWGKGNEQFF. Full variable domain (outside the CDR3, taken from reference TRBV15 and TRBJ2-1): DAMVIQNPRYQVTQFGKPVTLSCSQTLNHNVMYWYQQKSSQAPKLLFHYYDKDFNNEADTPDNFQSRRPNTSFCFLDIRSPGLGDTAMYLCATSPRWGKGNEQFFGPGTRLTVL.

The genes are TRBV7-9 and TRBJ1-5. The CDR3 is made up of 12 amino acids. Germline V gene lookup returns CDR1 SEHNR and CDR2 FQNEAQ (reference sequence). The CDR3 is CASTVGNQPQHF.

The V and J genes are TRBV5-5 and TRBJ2-7; TCRdb calls TRBD2, which cannot be checked without DNA. Germline values: CDR1 SGHKS, CDR2 YYEKEE (reference sequence). There are 16 residues in the CDR3. The CDR3 here is CASSLPGLAGTYEQYF. Full variable domain (outside the CDR3, taken from reference TRBV5-5 and TRBJ2-7): DAGVTQSPTHLIKTRGQQVTLRCSPISGHKSVSWYQQVLGQGPQFIFQYYEKEERGRGNFPDRFSARQFPNYSSELNVNALLLGDSALYLCASSLPGLAGTYEQYFGPGTRLTVT.

CDR3 sequence: CSARERGKGEAFF. The gene calls are TRBV20-1 and TRBJ1-1; no DNA is available, so the TRBD1 call from TCRdb remains unchecked. The CDR3 sequence is 13 residues long. Per germline, CDR1 DFQATT and CDR2 SNEGSKA (reference sequence).

Here the CDR3 reads CASSLGTGWDEQFF. The chain uses TRBV28 and TRBJ2-1; TCRdb's D call, TRBD1, is unchecked because there is no DNA. Germline-derived CDR1 and CDR2 are MDHEN and SYDVKM. CDR3 length: 14 amino acids.

The V and J genes are TRBV27 and TRBJ2-7; TCRdb lists TRBD2, though no DNA is available to test this call. The CDR3 runs 14 residues. CDR1 MNHEY and CDR2 SMNVEV come from the germline V gene (reference sequence). This CDR3 is CASGHGTDSYEQYF.

The rearrangement links TRBV19 to TRBJ2-5. Germline CDR1 reads LNHDA; CDR2 reads SQIVND (reference sequence). The CDR3 runs 16 residues. The CDR3 sequence: CASSIGVPTPDETQYF.

The chain carries TRBV7-2 and TRBJ2-1; TCRdb proposes TRBD2, but this gene call is untestable without DNA. Germline V CDR1 and CDR2: SGHTA, FQGNSA. The CDR3 loop spans 16 amino acids. CDR3 loop: CASSLGTSGGLNEQFF.

Here the CDR3 reads CASSLLPLAGDHEQYF. The rearrangement joins TRBV5-1 to TRBJ2-7; the D call of TRBD2 rests on TCRdb alone, since no DNA is present to check it. Germline CDR1 SGHRS, CDR2 YFSETQ. This CDR3 is 16 amino acids long. Variable domain in full (rest from reference TRBV5-1 and TRBJ2-7): KAGVTQTPRYLIKTRGQQVTLSCSPISGHRSVSWYQQTPGQGLQFLFEYFSETQRNKGNFPGRFSGRQFSNSRSEMNVSTLELGDSALYLCASSLLPLAGDHEQYFGPGTRLTVT.

This rearrangement joins TRBV10-3 to TRBJ2-3; the D call of TRBD2 rests on TCRdb alone, since no DNA is present to check it. This CDR3 has 17 amino acids. From germline, CDR1 is ENHRY and CDR2 SYGVKD. The chain's CDR3 is CAISEVGLAGPTDTQYF.

V is TRBV7-2 and J is TRBJ2-7; TCRdb outputs TRBD1, but without DNA this stays unchecked. Germline values: CDR1 SGHTA, CDR2 FQGNSA. The CDR3 sequence is 16 residues long. The CDR3 sequence: CASSLGGQGGLEEQYF.

The rearrangement joins TRBV10-1 to TRBJ1-5; lacking DNA, the TRBD1 call made by TCRdb goes unchecked. This CDR3 comprises 19 residues. CDR1 is WNHNN, CDR2 SYGVQD, per germline (reference sequence). CDR3 loop: CASSKQGAPNHYSNQPQHF.